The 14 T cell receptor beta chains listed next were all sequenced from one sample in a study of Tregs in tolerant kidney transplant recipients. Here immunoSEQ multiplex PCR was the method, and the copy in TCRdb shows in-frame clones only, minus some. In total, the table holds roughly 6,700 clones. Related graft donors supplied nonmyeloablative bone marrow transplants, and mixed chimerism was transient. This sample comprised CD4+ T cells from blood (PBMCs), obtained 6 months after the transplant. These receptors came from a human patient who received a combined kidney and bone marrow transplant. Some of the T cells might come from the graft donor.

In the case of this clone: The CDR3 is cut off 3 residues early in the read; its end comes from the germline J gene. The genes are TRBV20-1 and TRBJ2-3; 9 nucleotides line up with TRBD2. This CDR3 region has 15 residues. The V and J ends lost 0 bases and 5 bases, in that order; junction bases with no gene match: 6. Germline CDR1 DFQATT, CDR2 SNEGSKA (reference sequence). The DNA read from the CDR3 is TGCAGTGCTAGAGAATTGGGACTAGCAGGAGATACG. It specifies CSARELGLAGDT. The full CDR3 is CSARELGLAGDTQYF.

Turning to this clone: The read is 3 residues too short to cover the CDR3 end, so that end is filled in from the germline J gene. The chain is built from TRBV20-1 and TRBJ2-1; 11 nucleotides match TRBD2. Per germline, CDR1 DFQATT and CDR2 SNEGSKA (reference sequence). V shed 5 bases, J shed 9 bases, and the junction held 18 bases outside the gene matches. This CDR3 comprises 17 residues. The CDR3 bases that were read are TGCAGTGCTGGAACCTCGGGCACTAGCGGGAGTAGTGGTGAG. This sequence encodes CSAGTSGTSGSSGE. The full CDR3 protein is CSAGTSGTSGSSGEQFF.

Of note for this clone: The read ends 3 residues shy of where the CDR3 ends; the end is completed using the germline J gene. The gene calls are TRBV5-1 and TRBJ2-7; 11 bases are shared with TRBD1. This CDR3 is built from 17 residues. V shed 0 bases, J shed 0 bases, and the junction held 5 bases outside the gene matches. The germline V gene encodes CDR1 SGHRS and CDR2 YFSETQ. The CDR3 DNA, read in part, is TGCGCCAGCAGCTTGGCCGTCGGGACAGGGGGCTCCTACGAG. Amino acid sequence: CASSLAVGTGGSYE. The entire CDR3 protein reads CASSLAVGTGGSYEQYF.

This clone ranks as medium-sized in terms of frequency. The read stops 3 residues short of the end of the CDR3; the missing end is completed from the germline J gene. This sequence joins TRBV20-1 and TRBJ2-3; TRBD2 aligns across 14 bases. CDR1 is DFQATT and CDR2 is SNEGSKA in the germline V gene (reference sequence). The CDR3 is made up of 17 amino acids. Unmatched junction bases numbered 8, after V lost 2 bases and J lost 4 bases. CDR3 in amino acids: CSARPLTSGRGADTQYF. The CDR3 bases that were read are TGCAGTGCTAGACCTTTGACTAGCGGGAGGGGTGCAGATACG.

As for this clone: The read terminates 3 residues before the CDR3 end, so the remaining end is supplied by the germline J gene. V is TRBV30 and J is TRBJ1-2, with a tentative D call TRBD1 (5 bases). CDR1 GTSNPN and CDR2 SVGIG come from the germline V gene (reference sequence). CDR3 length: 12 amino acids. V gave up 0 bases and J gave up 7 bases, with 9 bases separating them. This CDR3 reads CAWSVSGGGYTF. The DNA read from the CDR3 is TGTGCCTGGAGTGTATCGGGGGGTGGC.

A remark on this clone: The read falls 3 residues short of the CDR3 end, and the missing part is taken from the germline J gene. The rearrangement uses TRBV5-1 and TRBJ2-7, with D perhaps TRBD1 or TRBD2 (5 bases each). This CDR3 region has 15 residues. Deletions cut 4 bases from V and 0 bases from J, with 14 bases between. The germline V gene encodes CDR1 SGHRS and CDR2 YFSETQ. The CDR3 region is CASSGLKGSSYEQYF. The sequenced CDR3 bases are TGCGCCAGCAGCGGATTAAAGGGGAGCTCCTACGAG.

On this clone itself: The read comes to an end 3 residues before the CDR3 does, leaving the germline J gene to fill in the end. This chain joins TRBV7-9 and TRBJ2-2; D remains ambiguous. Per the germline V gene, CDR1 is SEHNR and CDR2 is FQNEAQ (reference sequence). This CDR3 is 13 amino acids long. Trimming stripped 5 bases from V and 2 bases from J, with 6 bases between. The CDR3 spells CASSLFNTGELFF. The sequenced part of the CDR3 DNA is TGTGCCAGCAGCCTCTTCAACACCGGGGAG.

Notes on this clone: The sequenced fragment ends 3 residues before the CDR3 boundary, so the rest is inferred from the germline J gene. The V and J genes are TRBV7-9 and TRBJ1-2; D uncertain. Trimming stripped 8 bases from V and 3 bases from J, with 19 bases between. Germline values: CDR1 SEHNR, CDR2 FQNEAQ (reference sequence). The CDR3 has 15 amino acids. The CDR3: CASLQSGGNDYGYTF. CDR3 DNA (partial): TGTGCCAGCTTACAAAGCGGAGGGAATGACTATGGC.

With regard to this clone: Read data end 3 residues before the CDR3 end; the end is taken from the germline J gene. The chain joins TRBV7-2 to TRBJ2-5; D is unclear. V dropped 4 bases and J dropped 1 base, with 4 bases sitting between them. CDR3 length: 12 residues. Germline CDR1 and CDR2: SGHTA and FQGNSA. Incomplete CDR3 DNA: TGTGCCAGCAGCTGGGCCCAAGAGACC. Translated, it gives CASSWAQET. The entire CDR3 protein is CASSWAQETQYF.

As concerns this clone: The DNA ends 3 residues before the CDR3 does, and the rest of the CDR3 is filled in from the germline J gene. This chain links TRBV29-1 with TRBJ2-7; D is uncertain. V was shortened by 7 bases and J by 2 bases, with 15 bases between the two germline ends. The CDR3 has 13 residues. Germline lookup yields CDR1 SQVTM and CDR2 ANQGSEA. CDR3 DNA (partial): TGCAGCGCCAGAAGGGCAGGTACCTACGAG. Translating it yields CSARRAGTYE. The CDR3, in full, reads CSARRAGTYEQYF.

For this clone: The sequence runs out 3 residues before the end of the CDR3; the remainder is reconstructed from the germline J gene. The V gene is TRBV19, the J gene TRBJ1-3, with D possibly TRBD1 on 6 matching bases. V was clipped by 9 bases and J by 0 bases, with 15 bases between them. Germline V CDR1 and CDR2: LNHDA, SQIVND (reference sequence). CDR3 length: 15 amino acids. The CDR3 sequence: CASSGQQDSGNTIYF. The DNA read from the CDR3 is TGTGCCAGCTCGGGACAACAAGACTCTGGAAACACC.

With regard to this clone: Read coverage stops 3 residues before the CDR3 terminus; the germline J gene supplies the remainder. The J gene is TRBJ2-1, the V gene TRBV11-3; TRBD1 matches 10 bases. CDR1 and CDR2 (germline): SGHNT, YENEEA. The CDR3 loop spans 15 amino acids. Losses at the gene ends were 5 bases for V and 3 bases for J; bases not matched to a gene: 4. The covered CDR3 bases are TGTGCCAGCAGCCCGACAGGGGGCAACTACAATGAG. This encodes CASSPTGGNYNE. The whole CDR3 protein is CASSPTGGNYNEQFF.

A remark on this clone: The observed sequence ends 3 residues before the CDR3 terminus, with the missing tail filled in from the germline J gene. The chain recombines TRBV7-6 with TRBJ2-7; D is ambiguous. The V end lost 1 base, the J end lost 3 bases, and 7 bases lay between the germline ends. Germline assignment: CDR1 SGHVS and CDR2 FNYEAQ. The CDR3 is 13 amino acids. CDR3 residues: CASSLEGGYEQYF. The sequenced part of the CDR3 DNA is TGTGCCAGCAGCTTAGAAGGCGGCTACGAG.

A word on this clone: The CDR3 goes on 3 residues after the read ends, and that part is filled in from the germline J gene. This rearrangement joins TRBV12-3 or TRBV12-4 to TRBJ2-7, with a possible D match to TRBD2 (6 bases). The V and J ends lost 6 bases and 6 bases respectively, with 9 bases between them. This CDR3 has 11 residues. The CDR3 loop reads CASSSGGEQYF. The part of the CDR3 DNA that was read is TGTGCCAGCAGCTCCGGGGGCGAG.